Following are 30 T cell receptor beta chains from one sample sequenced in a study of CD8 T cells in Susac syndrome (dated by TCRdb to about 2019). The library was obtained by the immunoSEQ multiplex PCR assay. RNA was extracted using the RNeasy kit, and roughly 0.5 to 1 microgram was reverse transcribed with random hexamers. TCRdb passed the public sequencing reads through fastp at Q25 and MiXCR, retaining productive beta sequences. Rows with a matching CDR3 protein are joined into one entry that keeps the most common DNA and genes. The sample table shows under 80,000 distinct CDR3 sequences, and 85% to 95% are seen once. Clones ranked in the top ten supply roughly 0.56% of the sample. Material: CD4+ T cells from PBMCs. All receptors derive from a human donor with Susac syndrome.

The chain links TRBV18 to TRBJ1-1; 8 bases fit TRBD1. The length of the CDR3 is 16 residues. Germline loops: CDR1 KGHSH, CDR2 LQKENI. Trimming at V came to 6 bases and at J to 3 bases, leaving 12 bases not matched to a gene. In DNA, the CDR3 is TGTGCCAGCTCGCGCAACCGGGACAGGAGAGACACTGAAGCTTTCTTT. Its protein product is CASSRNRDRRDTEAFF.

V is TRBV5-1 and J is TRBJ1-2; 10 bases match TRBD1. V shed 2 bases, J shed 8 bases, and the junction held 9 bases outside the gene matches. Germline CDR1 and CDR2: SGHRS and YFSETQ. The CDR3 covers 15 residues. In DNA, the CDR3 is TGCGCCAGCAGCTTAACGGGACAGGGGATTGGAGGCTACACCTTC. It translates to CASSLTGQGIGGYTF.

This chain joins TRBV12-3 or TRBV12-4 and TRBJ1-1; D not resolved. CDR3 length equals 14 residues. V lost 6 bases to trimming and J lost 1 base, with 12 bases between them. The CDR3 sequence is CASRALAANTEAFF. Here the CDR3 DNA reads TGTGCCAGCAGGGCCTTAGCCGCGAACACTGAAGCTTTCTTT.

The chain employs TRBV12-3 or TRBV12-4 and TRBJ1-2, with 7 bases aligning to TRBD1. The CDR3 runs to 14 residues. V shed 6 bases and J 0 bases; nucleotides not matched to a gene: 4. The CDR3 region has the DNA TGTGCCAGCAGAGGGGACAGTCCTAACTATGGCTACACCTTC. This gives the protein CASRGDSPNYGYTF.

This chain connects TRBV5-6 to TRBJ2-1; TRBD1 is a possible D gene (5 bases). The V gene lost 4 bases and the J gene lost 6 bases, with 17 bases spanning the gap. Germline V lookup: CDR1 SGHDT, CDR2 YYEEEE. The CDR3 has 15 residues. CDR3 sequence: CASSPWGRWGNEQFF. The CDR3 nucleotides are TGTGCCAGCAGCCCTTGGGGCCGGTGGGGCAATGAGCAGTTCTTC.

This chain connects TRBV19 to TRBJ1-2, with a weak D call TRBD1 (5 bases). Trimming took 7 bases from V and 4 from J, leaving 10 bases between them. Germline assignment: CDR1 LNHDA and CDR2 SQIVND (reference sequence). The CDR3 has 12 amino acids. The CDR3 sequence: CASKQGTYGYTF. The CDR3 DNA sequence: TGTGCCAGTAAGCAGGGCACCTATGGCTACACCTTC. Combining the CDR3 with reference TRBV19 and TRBJ1-2 gives the whole variable domain DGGITQSPKYLFRKEGQNVTLSCEQNLNHDAMYWYRQDPGQGLRLIYYSQIVNDFQKGDIAEGYSVSREKKESFPLTVTSAQKNPTAFYLCASKQGTYGYTFGSGTRLTVV.

This chain uses TRBV5-4 with TRBJ2-3; TRBD2 matches at 7 bases. The V gene's germline CDR1 is SGHNT and CDR2 YYREEE (reference sequence). The CDR3 is 14 residues long. V was pared by 4 bases and J by 6 bases, with 8 bases of the junction left unmatched. The CDR3 sequence is CASSAGTTRDTQYF. DNA of the CDR3: TGTGCCAGCAGCGCTGGGACTACCCGGGATACGCAGTATTTT.

The chain couples TRBV6-5 to TRBJ1-5; 12 nucleotides align to TRBD1. Losses at the gene ends were 4 bases for V and 7 bases for J; bases not matched to a gene: 11. The CDR3 sequence is 17 residues long. The V gene's germline CDR1 is MNHEY and CDR2 SVGAGI. CDR3 protein: CASSSLGTGGANQPQHF. In DNA form, the CDR3 reads TGTGCCAGCAGTTCTCTAGGGACAGGGGGCGCAAACCAGCCCCAGCATTTT.

The chain recombines TRBV5-1 with TRBJ1-1; D is undetermined. The germline V gene encodes CDR1 SGHRS and CDR2 YFSETQ. The V end was cut by 4 bases, the J end by 2 bases, with 9 bases between. CDR3 size: 13 residues. CDR3 region: CASSVIFNTEAFF. CDR3 in DNA: TGCGCCAGCAGCGTGATTTTTAACACTGAAGCTTTCTTT.

The chain uses TRBV20-1 and TRBJ2-1, with 11 bases that match TRBD2. V trimming: 0 bases; J trimming: 2 bases; junction bases outside the gene matches: 6. Germline loops: CDR1 DFQATT, CDR2 SNEGSKA (reference sequence). This CDR3 is 17 amino acids long. DNA of the CDR3: TGCAGTGCTAGAGATCAAACTAGCGGGAGCCCCTACAATGAGCAGTTCTTC. This gives the protein CSARDQTSGSPYNEQFF.

The chain carries TRBV3-1 and TRBJ2-1; D gene ambiguous. CDR1 and CDR2 from the germline V gene are LGHDT and YNNKEL (reference sequence). V was cut by 0 bases and J by 6 bases, with 9 bases left in between. CDR3 size: 14 residues. The CDR3 region is CASSQDARSNEQFF. CDR3 nucleotides: TGTGCCAGCAGCCAAGATGCTCGGAGCAATGAGCAGTTCTTC.

The rearrangement uses TRBV3-1 and TRBJ1-3; D remains ambiguous. This CDR3 is built from 14 residues. Trimming took 3 bases from V and 0 from J, leaving 6 bases between them. Germline V gene lookup returns CDR1 LGHDT and CDR2 YNNKEL (reference sequence). The CDR3 loop is CASSHWSSGNTIYF. In DNA form, the CDR3 reads TGTGCCAGCAGCCATTGGAGCTCTGGAAACACCATATATTTT.

The chain carries TRBV5-6 and TRBJ1-1; D is possibly TRBD1 (6 bases). Germline V gene sequence: CDR1 SGHDT, CDR2 YYEEEE. V shed 4 bases and J shed 4 bases, with 11 bases lying between them. The CDR3 runs to 13 residues. In DNA, the CDR3 is TGTGCCAGCAGCAACAGGGATAGCACTGAAGCTTTCTTT. The encoded protein is CASSNRDSTEAFF.

CDR3 region: CASSSTQQGTIQDNSPLHF. CDR3 nucleotides: TGCGCCAGCAGCTCTACGCAACAGGGAACCATCCAAGATAATTCACCCCTCCACTTT. The rearrangement links TRBV5-1 to TRBJ1-6; D may be TRBD1 (6 bases). This CDR3 spans 19 amino acids. The V gene's germline CDR1 is SGHRS and CDR2 YFSETQ. V was cut by 3 bases and J by 5 bases, with 24 bases left in between.

In nucleotides, the CDR3 is TGTGCCAGTCATCCAATCGACAGGGGCCGTGAAGCTTTCTTT. Protein sequence: CASHPIDRGREAFF. The rearrangement joins TRBV6-2 or TRBV6-3 to TRBJ1-1, with 8 bases matching TRBD1. The germline CDR1 and CDR2 sequences are MNHEY and SVGEGT. There are 14 residues in the CDR3. Trimming at V came to 9 bases and at J to 7 bases, leaving 13 bases not matched to a gene.

The chain recombines TRBV7-2 with TRBJ2-2; a weak D match, TRBD2 (5 bases). This CDR3 spans 16 amino acids. Per germline, CDR1 SGHTA and CDR2 FQGNSA. V dropped 0 bases and J dropped 1 base, with 9 bases sitting between them. Here the CDR3 reads CASSLAVGVNTGELFF. CDR3 in DNA: TGTGCCAGCAGCTTAGCGGTGGGAGTGAACACCGGGGAGCTGTTTTTT.

Written as DNA, the CDR3 is TGTGCCAGCAGCTTATACGCCAGCTCACAAAGTCGGGCCAACGTCCTGACTTTC. Encoded protein: CASSLYASSQSRANVLTF. V usage is TRBV7-4 and J usage is TRBJ2-6; D uncertain. Trimming left V 2 bases short and J 5 bases short, with 19 bases between. The CDR3 is 18 amino acids. Germline CDR1 is SGHVT and CDR2 is SQSDAQ.

The chain has TRBV6-4 and TRBJ2-3; D is unresolved. Per germline, CDR1 MRHNA and CDR2 SNTAGT. V lost 7 bases and J 0 bases, leaving 11 bases between the germline ends. The CDR3 is made up of 14 amino acids. The CDR3 region has the DNA TGTGCCAGCAAACACACACCTAGCACAGATACGCAGTATTTT. Its protein product is CASKHTPSTDTQYF.

The genes are TRBV3-1 and TRBJ2-5; D may be TRBD1 (6 bases). Trimming shortened V by 0 bases and J by 6 bases, and 17 bases separated the two germline ends. The CDR3 is made up of 16 amino acids. Germline V gene lookup returns CDR1 LGHDT and CDR2 YNNKEL (reference sequence). The CDR3, as DNA: TGTGCCAGCAGCCAAGATGGCCACAGGGTTTTGAAGACCCAGTACTTC. It translates to CASSQDGHRVLKTQYF.

This clonotype came up once. The CDR3 protein is CAWRRTGEGVEYF. The CDR3 nucleotides read TGTGCCTGGAGGCGGACAGGGGAGGGAGTAGAGTACTTC. The rearrangement uses TRBV30 and TRBJ2-5, with TRBD1 identical over 9 bases. Germline CDR1 GTSNPN, CDR2 SVGIG (reference sequence). This CDR3 has 13 amino acids. Trimming at V came to 3 bases and at J to 12 bases, leaving 11 bases not matched to a gene.

The chain recombines TRBV12-3 or TRBV12-4 with TRBJ2-1, with D possibly matching TRBD1 (6 bases). V was trimmed by 6 bases and J by 4 bases, leaving 10 bases between them. The length of the CDR3 is 13 residues. CDR3 in amino acids: CASRGRGYNEQFF. In DNA, the CDR3 is TGTGCCAGCAGGGGCAGGGGTTACAATGAGCAGTTCTTC.

The V call is TRBV27, the J call TRBJ1-6; 7 nucleotides align to TRBD1. Unmatched junction bases numbered 5, after V lost 3 bases and J lost 9 bases. Germline CDR1 reads MNHEY; CDR2 reads SMNVEV (reference sequence). The CDR3 loop spans 14 amino acids. CDR3 nucleotides: TGTGCCAGCAGTTTGAGACAGGGTTCTTCACCCCTCCACTTT. As protein: CASSLRQGSSPLHF.

The V gene is TRBV7-2, the J gene TRBJ2-3, with D perhaps matching TRBD1 (6 bases). Trimming cost V 4 bases and J 4 bases, with 15 bases left between them. The CDR3 covers 15 residues. The germline gives CDR1 SGHTA, CDR2 FQGNSA. The DNA of the CDR3 is TGTGCCAGCAGCTCCTCAGGGGTAGGACCAGATACGCAGTATTTT. This gives the protein CASSSSGVGPDTQYF.

This rearrangement joins TRBV29-1 to TRBJ2-3; D remains ambiguous. The CDR3 runs to 13 residues. Germline values: CDR1 SQVTM, CDR2 ANQGSEA. Trimming cost V 4 bases and J 2 bases, with 10 bases left between them. The CDR3 is CSVGLRATDTQYF. Here the CDR3 DNA reads TGCAGCGTTGGACTTCGGGCCACAGATACGCAGTATTTT.

The chain carries TRBV9 and TRBJ2-4; a weak D match, TRBD1 (5 bases). V was clipped by 3 bases and J by 8 bases, with 18 bases between them. The CDR3 loop spans 15 amino acids. From germline, CDR1 is SGDLS and CDR2 YYNGEE. The chain's CDR3 is CASSGGWSTADIQYF. As DNA, the CDR3 is TGTGCCAGCAGCGGGGGCTGGTCGACTGCGGACATTCAGTACTTC.

The chain is built from TRBV29-1 and TRBJ1-2; the D is unclear. V lost 4 bases and J lost 4, with 13 bases in between. CDR1 and CDR2 from the germline V gene are SQVTM and ANQGSEA. The CDR3 is 13 amino acids. For the CDR3, the DNA is TGCAGCGTTGTAATGAACCCGGTCTATGGCTACACCTTC. The encoded protein is CSVVMNPVYGYTF.

The chain joins TRBV5-1 to TRBJ2-7, with a weak D call TRBD1 (7 bases). The V end lost 4 bases, the J end lost 5 bases, and 19 bases lay between the germline ends. Germline CDR1 is SGHRS and CDR2 is YFSETQ. The CDR3 sequence is 15 residues long. In nucleotides, the CDR3 is TGCGCCAGCAGCATCCTCATTCAGGGGGAGGACGAGCAGTACTTC. Translated, it gives CASSILIQGEDEQYF.

This chain joins TRBV18 and TRBJ1-1; a possible D gene is TRBD1 (5 bases). Germline lookup yields CDR1 KGHSH and CDR2 LQKENI. V was cut by 2 bases and J by 7 bases, with 5 bases left in between. The CDR3 has 11 residues. CDR3: CASSPGGEAFF. Here the CDR3 DNA reads TGTGCCAGCTCACCAGGGGGTGAAGCTTTCTTT.

The chain couples TRBV12-5 to TRBJ2-1; D remains ambiguous. This CDR3 contains 16 residues. Germline V gene data show CDR1 as LGHNT and CDR2 as FRNRAP. The V and J ends lost 0 bases and 8 bases respectively, with 17 bases between them. In DNA, the CDR3 is TGTGCTAGTGGTTTGGTATCGGCAAGGCCGGAGTATGAGCAGTTCTTC. Translating gives CASGLVSARPEYEQFF. The full variable domain, completed using reference TRBV12-5 and TRBJ2-1, is DARVTQTPRHKVTEMGQEVTMRCQPILGHNTVFWYRQTMMQGLELLAYFRNRAPLDDSGMPKDRFSAEMPDATLATLKIQPSEPRDSAVYFCASGLVSARPEYEQFFGPGTRLTVL.

The genes are TRBV19 and TRBJ1-5; TRBD1 might be the D (6 bases). V was trimmed by 3 bases and J by 2 bases, leaving 11 bases between them. The CDR3 loop spans 15 amino acids. Per germline, CDR1 LNHDA and CDR2 SQIVND (reference sequence). CDR3 sequence reads: CASSMYRVGNQPQHF. The CDR3 DNA reads as TGTGCCAGTAGTATGTACAGGGTAGGCAATCAGCCCCAGCATTTT.